This T cell receptor (beta chain) was profiled in a study of shared clonotypes between healthy human individuals. As regards this clone: Its target is unknown. In the same sample, other DNA sequences code for this CDR3.

The CDR3 has 14 residues. Trimming took 2 bases from V and 10 from J; bases not matched to a gene: 6. Germline CDR1 and CDR2: SGDLS and YYNGEE. Data came from immunoSEQ multiplex PCR; TCRdb stores just in-frame clones and leaves some out. The data contain a few million clones, more than 90% of them singletons. Study outcomes and limitations: When compared with the clonotypes that were shared by all four sorted-subset donors, the non-shared clonotypes turned out to have lower generation probabilities. Roughly 5% of naive CD4 clonotypes were shared across a few donors. Only blood underwent sampling, and tissue repertoires likely differ.

The chain employs TRBV9 and TRBJ1-6; 7 nucleotides align to TRBD1. This sequence originates from a man aged 18 to 29 in good health. The sequenced material came from naive CD4+ T cells sorted from blood. The subset here: CD45RA+ positively selected. The CDR3 loop is CASSVEGGRSPLHF. DNA for the CDR3: TGTGCCAGCAGCGTTGAAGGGGGCAGGTCACCCCTCCACTTT.